What follows is one T cell receptor (beta chain) and its context. Its antigen is as yet unknown. This sample was included in a study of T cell repertoires in cytomegalovirus infection. About the study: Matching HLA type and CMV infection were both indicated by public TCR beta signatures. Points from the study as a whole: CMV-specific TCR beta clonotypes restricted by HLA-C dominated the ex vivo response. People with CMV and the relevant HLA were identified by cumulative public TCR beta family frequency.

TCRdb independently ran MiXCR on the reads; one entry per CDR3 protein. The table lists about 140,000 distinct CDR3 sequences, about 6% of them singletons, with about a sixth in the top ten. The CDR3 runs 14 residues. V was pared by 5 bases and J by 2 bases, with 7 bases of the junction left unmatched. CDR1 is DFQATT, CDR2 SNEGSKA, per germline (reference sequence). Specimen: PBMCs. This receptor was obtained from a human donor in good health (CMV status not recorded). Some clones in this sample may be carry-over from other donors' samples. The chain has TRBV20-1 and TRBJ1-2; 8 nucleotides line up with TRBD1. The CDR3 nucleotides are TGCAGTGCTGGACAGGGAGTGGTCAACTATGGCTACACCTTC. Protein sequence: CSAGQGVVNYGYTF.